This T cell receptor (beta chain) was sequenced during a study of blood T cell repertoires in COVID-19. Turning to the study itself: Samples taken during acute and convalescent COVID-19 were collected in the United States, Italy and Spain. T cells, B-cell-depleted T cells, or PBMCs supplied cDNA or gDNA.

Per the authors' pipeline: Counts of nucleated cells, estimated from reference gene primer amplification, were obtained. Method: immunoSEQ multiplex PCR; TCRdb's copy keeps in-frame clones and lacks some. That table supplies the V and J calls and clone size; D and trimming were determined from the DNA. This sample has about 140,000 clones, with 85% to 90% found just once. Sequences were obtained from peripheral blood. This clonotype was sampled from a human donor in a cohort sampled during active COVID-19.

The CDR3 sequence is CASSAGGVDETQYF. The CDR3 DNA follows: TGTGCCAGCAGCGCTGGGGGGGTAGATGAGACCCAGTACTTC. The chain couples TRBV3-1 (or the pseudogene TRBV3-2) to TRBJ2-5; 7 bases line up with TRBD2. This CDR3 contains 14 residues. Trimming at V came to 5 bases and at J to 5 bases, leaving 8 bases not matched to a gene. Germline-derived CDR1 and CDR2 are LGHDT and YNNKEL (reference sequence).